This TCR beta chain comes out of a study of blood T cell repertoires in COVID-19. Study overall: COVID-19 samples, acute and convalescent, were from the United States, Italy and Spain. Nucleic acid was either cDNA or gDNA, and it came from T cells, B-cell-depleted T cells, or PBMCs.

Per the original data handling: Researchers report that nucleated cell counts were estimated from reference gene primer amplification. Profiling relied on immunoSEQ multiplex PCR, and the TCRdb table lists in-frame clones only, not all of them. V and J calls plus clone size are reproduced from that table; the DNA served to infer D and trimming. The sample carries 110,000 to 150,000 clones, roughly 80% recorded once. This clone was seen once. The TCR was taken from a woman older than 75 with acute or convalescent COVID-19. The sequencing input was peripheral blood.

In nucleotides, the CDR3 is TGTGCCAGCAGTTTACAGGGGCGCAATCAGCCCCAGCATTTT. It specifies CASSLQGRNQPQHF. V is TRBV27 and J is TRBJ1-5, with D possibly being TRBD1 (6 bases). The ends were cut back, 2 bases at V and 2 bases at J, with 7 bases in the middle. Germline CDR1 MNHEY, CDR2 SMNVEV (reference sequence). This CDR3 is 14 amino acids long.